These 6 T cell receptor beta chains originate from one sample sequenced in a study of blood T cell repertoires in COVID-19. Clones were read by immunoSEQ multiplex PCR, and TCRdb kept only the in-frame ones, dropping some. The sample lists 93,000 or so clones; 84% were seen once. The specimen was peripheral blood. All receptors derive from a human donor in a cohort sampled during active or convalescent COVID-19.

The CDR3 bases are TGTGCCAGTAGTCCATGGACTCTCCGAGACACTGAAGCTTTCTTT. It yields the protein CASSPWTLRDTEAFF. The rearrangement uses TRBV19 and TRBJ1-1; D is unresolved. This CDR3 comprises 15 residues. Trimming pared 5 bases from V and 3 bases from J, leaving 16 bases between. Germline CDR1 reads LNHDA; CDR2 reads SQIVND (reference sequence).

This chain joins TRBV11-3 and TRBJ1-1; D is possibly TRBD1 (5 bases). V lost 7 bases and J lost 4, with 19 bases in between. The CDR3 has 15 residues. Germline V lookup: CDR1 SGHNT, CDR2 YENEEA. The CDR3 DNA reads TGTGCCAGCACCCGAACGGGGGGGGTGATCACTGAAGCTTTCTTT. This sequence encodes CASTRTGGVITEAFF.

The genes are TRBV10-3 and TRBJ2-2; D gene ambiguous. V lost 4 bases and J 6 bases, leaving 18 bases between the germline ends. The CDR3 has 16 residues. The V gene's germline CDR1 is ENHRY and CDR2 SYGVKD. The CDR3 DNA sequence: TGTGCCATCAGTGGAGTCCGAGTGGGTCAGGCCGGGGAGCTGTTTTTT. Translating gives CAISGVRVGQAGELFF.

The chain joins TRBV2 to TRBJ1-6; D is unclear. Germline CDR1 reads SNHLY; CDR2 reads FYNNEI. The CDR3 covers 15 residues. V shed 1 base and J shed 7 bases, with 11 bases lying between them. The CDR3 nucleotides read TGTGCCAGCAGTGAAGAAATAGCGGAGAATTCACCCCTCCACTTT. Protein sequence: CASSEEIAENSPLHF.

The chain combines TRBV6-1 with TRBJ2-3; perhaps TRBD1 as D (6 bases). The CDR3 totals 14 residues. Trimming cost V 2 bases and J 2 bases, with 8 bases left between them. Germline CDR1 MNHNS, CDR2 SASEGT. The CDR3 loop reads CASSEYRATDTQYF. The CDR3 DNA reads TGTGCCAGCAGTGAATACAGGGCCACAGATACGCAGTATTTT.

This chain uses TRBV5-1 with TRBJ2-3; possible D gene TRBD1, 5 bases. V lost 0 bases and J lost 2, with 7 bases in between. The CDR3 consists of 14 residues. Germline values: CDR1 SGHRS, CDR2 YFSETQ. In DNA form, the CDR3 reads TGCGCCAGCAGCTTGGGACAGTCCACAGATACGCAGTATTTT. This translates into CASSLGQSTDTQYF.